The rows below give T cell receptor beta chains drawn from one sample of a study of vaccination effects on CD4 cells after COVID-19. Here immunoSEQ multiplex PCR was the method, and the copy in TCRdb shows in-frame clones only, minus some. This table holds about 50,000 clones, around three quarters found once. Their antigens are not known. The sequencing here drew on CD4+ T cells from PBMCs cultured without peptide, taken before COVID-19 vaccination. The receptors here all came from a human donor who received a COVID-19 vaccine. Both conserved end residues are part of each CDR3. A D gene is named only where the DNA matches it firmly. A clone size is listed for some rows: how often the clone was seen (once, few, many), or a class if it is expanded.

v_call	d_call	clone_size	j_call	cdr3_nt	cdr3_aa
TRBV29-1	TRBD1	-	TRBJ1-1	TGCAGCGTTGAGCGGGGGACAGTGAACACTGAAGCTTTCTTT	CSVERGTVNTEAFF
TRBV18	TRBD1	once	TRBJ2-3	TGTGCCAGCTCATATGGACAGGTTAGCACAGATACGCAGTATTTT	CASSYGQVSTDTQYF
TRBV6-5	TRBD1	-	TRBJ1-3	TGTGCCAGCAGAATCGACAGGGGCTCTGGAAACACCATATATTTT	CASRIDRGSGNTIYF
TRBV14	-	-	TRBJ1-1	TGTGCCAGCCAATTAATCCGGACGAACACTGAAGCTTTCTTT	CASQLIRTNTEAFF
TRBV25-1	-	-	TRBJ2-3	TGTGCCAGCAGTGATCCAGCAGGGGGGACAGATACGCAGTATTTT	CASSDPAGGTDTQYF
TRBV19	TRBD2	-	TRBJ2-5	TGTGCCAGTAGTATAGACGCGAGCGGGGGGCAAGAGACCCAGTACTTC	CASSIDASGGQETQYF
TRBV24-1	TRBD2	-	TRBJ2-3	TGTGCCACCAGTGACCCGACGGCTCAGCGGGGGGGGCCAGATACGCAGTATTTT	CATSDPTAQRGGPDTQYF
TRBV10-3	-	-	TRBJ2-5	TGTGCCATCAGCCAGATGGGTGAGGAGACCCAGTACTTC	CAISQMGEETQYF
TRBV24-1	-	-	TRBJ1-2	TGTGCCACCAGTGACCGGGGCAGGGGCTATGGCTACACCTTC	CATSDRGRGYGYTF
TRBV10-1	-	-	TRBJ1-3	TGCGCCACCAGGACAGCTTACAAACGTTCTGGAAACACCATATATTTT	CATRTAYKRSGNTIYF
TRBV24-1	-	-	TRBJ2-3	TGTGCCACCAGTGAACCGGGACCCAGCAGCACAGATACGCAGTATTTT	CATSEPGPSSTDTQYF
TRBV5-4	TRBD2	-	TRBJ2-6	TGTGCCAGCAGCCCGGGGGGGACTGGGGCCAACGTCCTGACTTTC	CASSPGGTGANVLTF
TRBV24-1	-	once	TRBJ2-5	TGTGCCACCAGTTTGGGGGGGCGAATACCAGAGACCCAGTACTTC	CATSLGGRIPETQYF
TRBV5-4	TRBD2	-	TRBJ2-3	TGTGCCAGCAGCTTCCGGGGGGGGCGGGTAGATACGCAGTATTTT	CASSFRGGRVDTQYF
TRBV6-5	-	-	TRBJ2-2	TGTGCCAGCAGTTCAAGGGCAGCGAACACCGGGGAGCTGTTTTTT	CASSSRAANTGELFF
TRBV12-3/TRBV12-4	-	-	TRBJ1-5	TGTGCCAGCAACGGAGACAATCAGCCCCAGCATTTT	CASNGDNQPQHF
TRBV29-1	TRBD2	-	TRBJ2-1	TGCAGCGTTGAAGATCCCGGGACTAGCGGGGGGTCCTACAATGAGCAGTTCTTC	CSVEDPGTSGGSYNEQFF
TRBV5-4	TRBD1	-	TRBJ1-6	TGTGCCAGCAGCATAACCGGGACAGGGAACAATTCACCCCTCCACTTT	CASSITGTGNNSPLHF
TRBV4-1	TRBD1	-	TRBJ1-5	TGCGCCAGCAGCCACCAGGGGGGGCCCCAGCATTTT	CASSHQGGPQHF
TRBV2	-	few	TRBJ1-5	TGTGCCAGCAGCCATGGGGGGCAGAACAATCAGCCCCAGCATTTT	CASSHGGQNNQPQHF
TRBV6-6	-	-	TRBJ1-1	TGTGCCAGCAGTTCATGGGACCCCCACACTGAAGCTTTCTTT	CASSSWDPHTEAFF
TRBV27	TRBD1	-	TRBJ1-5	TGTGCCAGCAGCCACAGGGGGAGAAGCAATCAGCCCCAGCATTTT	CASSHRGRSNQPQHF
TRBV18	-	-	TRBJ1-1	TGTGCCAGCTCACCATCCGGGACGGAGGACACTGAAGCTTTCTTT	CASSPSGTEDTEAFF
TRBV24-1	-	-	TRBJ2-3	TGTGCCACCAGTGATTTTAACACAGATACGCAGTATTTT	CATSDFNTDTQYF
TRBV28	TRBD2	-	TRBJ2-4	TGTGCCAGCAGTTCGGGACTAGCGGGGGGTCTAGCCAAAAACATTCAGTACTTC	CASSSGLAGGLAKNIQYF
TRBV4-1	-	-	TRBJ2-1	TGCGCCAGCAGCCGAGAAGACAGGCGGAATGAGCAGTTCTTC	CASSREDRRNEQFF
TRBV5-1	-	-	TRBJ2-5	TGCGCCAGCAGCTTGGATTTCTGGGGGGAGACCCAGTACTTC	CASSLDFWGETQYF
TRBV19	-	-	TRBJ1-1	TGTGCCAGTAGTACCGGGACGGGTCAAAACACTGAAGCTTTCTTT	CASSTGTGQNTEAFF
TRBV6-5	-	few	TRBJ1-4	TGTGCCAGCCTTGCGGGGCGGGGTGAAAAACTGTTTTTT	CASLAGRGEKLFF
TRBV6-5	-	-	TRBJ2-2	TGTGCCAGCAGTTACTCACTGGGGAACACCGGGGAGCTGTTTTTT	CASSYSLGNTGELFF
TRBV5-1	-	few	TRBJ1-2	TGCGCCAGCAGCTCTGGGGACGGAGACTATGGCTACACCTTC	CASSSGDGDYGYTF
TRBV2	-	-	TRBJ1-1	TGTGCCAGCAGTAATCGGCCGACTGAAGCTTTCTTT	CASSNRPTEAFF
TRBV24-1	-	-	TRBJ2-3	TGTGCCACCAGTGGTTCCACCCGCACAGATACGCAGTATTTT	CATSGSTRTDTQYF
TRBV4-1	-	-	TRBJ2-2	TGCGCCAGCAGCCAAGGTTCAGGGGAAAACACCGGGGAGCTGTTTTTT	CASSQGSGENTGELFF
TRBV6-1	-	-	TRBJ1-6	TGTGCCAGCAGTGACGACCTGGTCCAGGTACATAATTCACCCCTCCACTTT	CASSDDLVQVHNSPLHF